This T cell receptor beta chain was documented in a study of cytomegalovirus exposure and HLA in healthy donors. Method: immunoSEQ multiplex PCR; TCRdb's copy keeps in-frame clones and lacks some. This sample has roughly 330,000 clones; 75% to 90% occur once, and the top ten carry 1.2%. Study results and limitations: Testing in vitro showed a few CMV-associated chains specific for CMV antigens. A later analysis found first-cohort TCR clusters tended to co-occur in the roughly 120 validation repertoires. Reports indicated that the classifier achieved high specificity and sensitivity in diagnosing cytomegalovirus status.

CDR3 length: 15 residues. Germline V gives CDR1 SQVTM, CDR2 ANQGSEA. V lost 4 bases and J 5 bases, leaving 20 bases between the germline ends. A remark on this clone: The antigen is not known.

Sequenced: PBMCs. This chain joins TRBV29-1 and TRBJ2-5; the D call may be TRBD1 or TRBD2 (5 bases each). The TCR was taken from a woman aged 30 to 39 in good health and CMV-seropositive. The CDR3 spells CSVAGIEGAGETQYF. CDR3 nucleotides: TGCAGCGTTGCCGGGATTGAAGGGGCTGGGGAGACCCAGTACTTC.